The table lists the clone carrying this T cell receptor beta chain with many counts. This record comes from a study of Graves' ophthalmopathy and Graves' hyperthyroidism. Amplification targeted the TCR beta CDR3 regions, with RNA transcripts as the source material. A first-round RT-PCR used HTBI primers, followed by a second-round multiplex PCR. From the multiplex PCR reads, TCRdb called clonotypes with MiXCR, one entry per CDR3 protein. The sample lists about 480,000 distinct CDR3 sequences, 13% to 15% occurring once. Clinical symptoms, serum thyroxine, TRAb, thyroid ultrasound and orbital computed tomography determined diagnosis. The receptor was isolated from a woman in her 30s with Graves' ophthalmopathy. Sequencing was performed on blood.

CDR3 DNA: TGTGCCAGCAGTGGACCTCGCAATCAGCCCCAGCATTTT. Protein: CASSGPRNQPQHF. V usage is TRBV6-1 and J usage is TRBJ1-5, with D unresolved. This CDR3 spans 13 amino acids. The V and J ends lost 4 bases and 2 bases respectively, with 6 bases between them. The germline V gene encodes CDR1 MNHNS and CDR2 SASEGT.